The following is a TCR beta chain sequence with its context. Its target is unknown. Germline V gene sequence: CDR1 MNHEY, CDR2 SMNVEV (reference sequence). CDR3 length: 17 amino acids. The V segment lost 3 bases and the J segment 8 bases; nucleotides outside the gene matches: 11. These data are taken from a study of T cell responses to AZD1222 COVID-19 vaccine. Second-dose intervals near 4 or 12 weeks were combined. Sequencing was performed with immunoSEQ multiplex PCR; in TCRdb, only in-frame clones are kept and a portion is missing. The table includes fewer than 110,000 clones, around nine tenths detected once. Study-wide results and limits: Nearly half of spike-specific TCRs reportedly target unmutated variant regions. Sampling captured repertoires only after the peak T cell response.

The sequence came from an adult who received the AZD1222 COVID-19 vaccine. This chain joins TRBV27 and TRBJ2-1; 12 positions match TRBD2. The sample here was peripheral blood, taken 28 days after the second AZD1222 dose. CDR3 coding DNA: TGTGCCAGCAGTTTTTGGGATCTAGCGGGAGGGATAGATGAGCAGTTCTTC. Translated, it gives CASSFWDLAGGIDEQFF.